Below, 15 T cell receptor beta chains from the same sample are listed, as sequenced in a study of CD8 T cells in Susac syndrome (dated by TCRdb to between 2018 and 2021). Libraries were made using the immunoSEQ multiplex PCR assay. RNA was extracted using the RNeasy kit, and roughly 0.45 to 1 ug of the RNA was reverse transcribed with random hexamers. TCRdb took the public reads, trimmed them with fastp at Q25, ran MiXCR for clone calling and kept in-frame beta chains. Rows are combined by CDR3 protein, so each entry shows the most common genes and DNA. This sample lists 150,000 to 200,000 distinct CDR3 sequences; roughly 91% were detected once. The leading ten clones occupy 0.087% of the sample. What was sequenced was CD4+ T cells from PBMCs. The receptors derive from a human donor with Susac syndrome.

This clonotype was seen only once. CDR3 amino acids: CASSLGSSTNEQFF. For the CDR3, the DNA is TGCGCCAGCAGCTTGGGAAGTTCGACCAATGAGCAGTTCTTC. The J gene is TRBJ2-1, the V gene TRBV5-1; no definite D call. The CDR3 runs 14 residues. Trimming left V 0 bases short and J 6 bases short, with 10 bases between. The germline V gene encodes CDR1 SGHRS and CDR2 YFSETQ.

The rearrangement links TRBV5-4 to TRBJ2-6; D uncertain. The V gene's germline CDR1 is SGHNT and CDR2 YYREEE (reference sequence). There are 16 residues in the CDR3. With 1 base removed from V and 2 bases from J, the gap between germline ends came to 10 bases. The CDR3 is CASSLRKSTGANVLTF. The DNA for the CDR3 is TGTGCCAGCAGCTTGAGGAAGAGCACTGGGGCCAACGTCCTGACTTTC.

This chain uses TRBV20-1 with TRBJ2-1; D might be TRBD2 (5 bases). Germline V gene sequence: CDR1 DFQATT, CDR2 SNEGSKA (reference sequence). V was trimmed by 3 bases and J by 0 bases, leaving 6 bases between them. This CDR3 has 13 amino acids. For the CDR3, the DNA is TGCAGTGCTAGCGGAGGCTCCTACAATGAGCAGTTCTTC. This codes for CSASGGSYNEQFF.

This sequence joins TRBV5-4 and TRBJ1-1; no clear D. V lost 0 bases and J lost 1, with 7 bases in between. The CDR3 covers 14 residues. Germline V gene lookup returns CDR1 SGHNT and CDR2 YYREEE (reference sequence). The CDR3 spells CASSLVHGNTEAFF. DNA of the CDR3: TGTGCCAGCAGCTTGGTACATGGGAACACTGAAGCTTTCTTT.

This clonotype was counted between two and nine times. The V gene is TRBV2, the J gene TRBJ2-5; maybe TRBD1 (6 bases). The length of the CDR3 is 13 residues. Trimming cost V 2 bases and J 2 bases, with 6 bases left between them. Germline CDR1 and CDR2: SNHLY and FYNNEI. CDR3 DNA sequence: TGTGCCAGCAGTGAACAGGGGCAAGAGACCCAGTACTTC. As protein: CASSEQGQETQYF.

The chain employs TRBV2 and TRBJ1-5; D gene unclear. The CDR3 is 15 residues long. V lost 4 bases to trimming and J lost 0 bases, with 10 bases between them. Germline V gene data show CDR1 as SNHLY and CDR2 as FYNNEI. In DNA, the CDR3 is TGTGCCAGCAGTGGATTTGTTTCTAGCAATCAGCCCCAGCATTTT. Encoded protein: CASSGFVSSNQPQHF.

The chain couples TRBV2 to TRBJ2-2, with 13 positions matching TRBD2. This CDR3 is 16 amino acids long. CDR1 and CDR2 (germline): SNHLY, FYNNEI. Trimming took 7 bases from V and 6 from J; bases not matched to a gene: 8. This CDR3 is CASNPGLAGVSGELFF. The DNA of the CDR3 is TGTGCCAGCAACCCAGGACTAGCGGGAGTCTCCGGGGAGCTGTTTTTT.

As DNA, the CDR3 is TGTGCCAGCAGTGACAGATCGAACACTGAAGCTTTCTTT. Its protein is CASSDRSNTEAFF. The genes are TRBV28 and TRBJ1-1, with a possible D match to TRBD1 (5 bases). CDR1 is MDHEN and CDR2 is SYDVKM in the germline V gene. V shed 5 bases and J shed 1 base, with 8 bases lying between them. CDR3 size: 13 residues.

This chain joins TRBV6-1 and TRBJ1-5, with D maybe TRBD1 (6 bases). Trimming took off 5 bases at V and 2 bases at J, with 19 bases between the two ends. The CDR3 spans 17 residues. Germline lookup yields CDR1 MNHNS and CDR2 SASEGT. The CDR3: CASSKRGATQGNQPQHF. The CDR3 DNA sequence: TGTGCCAGCAGTAAACGGGGGGCTACCCAAGGCAATCAGCCCCAGCATTTT.

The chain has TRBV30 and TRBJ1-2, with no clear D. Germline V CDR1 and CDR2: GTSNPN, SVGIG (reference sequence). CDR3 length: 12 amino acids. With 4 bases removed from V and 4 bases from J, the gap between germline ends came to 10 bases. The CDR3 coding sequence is TGTGCCTGGACCAGCGGCCTCTATGGCTACACCTTC. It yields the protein CAWTSGLYGYTF.

DNA of the CDR3: TGTGCCAGCAGCCTCGTTTTTGCTAGCGGGGGGGTAGCAGATACGCAGTATTTT. Residues: CASSLVFASGGVADTQYF. J is TRBJ2-3 and V is TRBV7-9, with TRBD2 matching 12 bases. The CDR3 loop spans 18 amino acids. CDR1 is SEHNR, CDR2 FQNEAQ, per germline (reference sequence). The trim removed 5 bases at V and 4 bases at J, leaving 13 bases unmatched.

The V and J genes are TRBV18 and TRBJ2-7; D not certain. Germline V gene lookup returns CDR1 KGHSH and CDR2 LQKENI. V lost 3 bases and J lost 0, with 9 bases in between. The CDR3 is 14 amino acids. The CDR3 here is CASSPFKGSYEQYF. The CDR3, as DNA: TGTGCCAGCTCACCCTTTAAGGGCTCCTACGAGCAGTACTTC.

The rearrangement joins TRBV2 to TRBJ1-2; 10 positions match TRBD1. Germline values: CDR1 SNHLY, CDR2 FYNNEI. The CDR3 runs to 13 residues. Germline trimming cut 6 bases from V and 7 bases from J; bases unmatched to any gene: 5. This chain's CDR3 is CASRDGQGGGYTF. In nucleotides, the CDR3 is TGTGCCAGCAGGGACGGACAGGGGGGTGGCTACACCTTC. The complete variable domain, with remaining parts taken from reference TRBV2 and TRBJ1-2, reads EPEVTQTPSHQVTQMGQEVILRCVPISNHLYFYWYRQILGQKVEFLVSFYNNEISEKSEIFDDQFSVERPDGSNFTLKIRSTKLEDSAMYFCASRDGQGGGYTFGSGTRLTVV.

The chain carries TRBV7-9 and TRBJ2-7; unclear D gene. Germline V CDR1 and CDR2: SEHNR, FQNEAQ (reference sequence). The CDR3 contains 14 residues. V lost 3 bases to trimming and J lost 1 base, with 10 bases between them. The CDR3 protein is CASSLDQISYEQYF. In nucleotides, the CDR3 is TGTGCCAGCAGCTTGGATCAGATATCCTACGAGCAGTACTTC.

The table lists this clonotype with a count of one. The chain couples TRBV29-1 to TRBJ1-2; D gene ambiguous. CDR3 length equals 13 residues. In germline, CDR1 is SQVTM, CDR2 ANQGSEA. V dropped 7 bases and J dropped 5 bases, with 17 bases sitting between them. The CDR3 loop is CSATGASGYGYTF. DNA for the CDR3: TGCAGCGCCACGGGCGCGTCGGGGTATGGCTACACCTTC.